This entry is about one T cell receptor beta chain. Its antigen is still unknown. The sample belongs to a study of response to subunit inactivated influenza vaccine. Broader study findings: Each seasonal influenza vaccination recruits few new T cells, the authors suggested.

Germline loops: CDR1 LGHNA, CDR2 YSLEER. There are 17 residues in the CDR3. Trimming took 4 bases from V and 5 from J; bases not matched to a gene: 11. TCRdb analysed the RT-PCR reads with MiXCR anew, one entry per CDR3 protein. Of 400,000 to 550,000 distinct CDR3 sequences in the sample, approximately 24% were seen once. The material sequenced was CD4+ T cells sorted from PBMCs, taken about 5 days after vaccination. This sequence originates from a man aged 45-65 years who received an inactivated influenza vaccine. The chain couples TRBV4-3 to TRBJ2-3, with TRBD2 identical over 11 bases. CDR3 DNA sequence: TGCGCCAGCAGCCCTCTTACTAGCGGGGGAGCACTAGATACGCAGTATTTT. Its protein product is CASSPLTSGGALDTQYF.